This TCR beta chain was found in a study of CD4+ T cells in melanoma. General observations from the study: Neoantigen-specific CD4+ T cells in melanoma reportedly had diverse differentiation states. A reported correlation linked neoantigen-specific CD4+ T cells to CD8+, macrophage and B cell function.

About this clone itself: Its antigen is not identified.

CDR1 and CDR2 from the germline V gene are SGHRS and YFSETQ. V was shortened by 4 bases and J by 1 base, with 11 bases between the two germline ends. This CDR3 is 14 amino acids long. Sequenced by immunoSEQ multiplex PCR; TCRdb stores in-frame clones only, minus some. The data hold more than 13,000 clones, with approximately 80% observed a single time. The receptor's source is a human donor with melanoma. The material sequenced was cells from a culture (not recorded whether cultured in vitro). The J gene is TRBJ1-2, the V gene TRBV5-1; D not resolved. The CDR3 loop reads CASSEEGINYGYTF. In nucleotides, the CDR3 is TGCGCCAGCAGCGAAGAGGGAATTAACTATGGCTACACCTTC.